These 27 T cell receptor beta chains were sequenced from one sample in a study of high-grade serous ovarian cancer treatment subgroups. Tumor samples were taken before definitive surgery or chemotherapy. Generated by immunoSEQ multiplex PCR, the TCRdb table keeps only in-frame clones and is missing some. The sample contains fewer than 5,000 clones, about 80% of which appear only once. The specimen sequenced was tumor tissue. The receptors stem from a human donor with high-grade serous ovarian cancer.

The chain couples TRBV27 to TRBJ1-2; no clear D gene. Per germline, CDR1 MNHEY and CDR2 SMNVEV (reference sequence). The CDR3 consists of 13 residues. Trimming removed 3 bases from V and 2 bases from J, with 7 bases in between. CDR3 bases: TGTGCCAGCAGTTTGGGCACAAACTATGGCTACACCTTC. Amino acids: CASSLGTNYGYTF.

The chain combines TRBV5-4 with TRBJ1-2, with D tentatively TRBD1 (5 bases). V lost 4 bases to trimming and J lost 4 bases, with 26 bases between them. Germline V lookup: CDR1 SGHNT, CDR2 YYREEE (reference sequence). The CDR3 contains 18 residues. CDR3 DNA: TGTGCCAGCAGCCAAGAATCAACGGGTGGGGGTCCTTCCTATGGCTACACCTTC. Amino acid sequence: CASSQESTGGGPSYGYTF.

The V gene is TRBV11-2, the J gene TRBJ2-5; tentative D call: TRBD1 (5 bases). The length of the CDR3 is 14 residues. V was trimmed by 3 bases and J by 2 bases, leaving 10 bases between them. Per germline, CDR1 SGHAT and CDR2 FQNNGV. As DNA, the CDR3 is TGTGCCAGCAGCTTTACACAGGCGCAAGAGACCCAGTACTTC. Translation: CASSFTQAQETQYF.

This sequence joins TRBV7-9 and TRBJ2-5, with TRBD2 identical over 7 bases. Trimming at V came to 10 bases and at J to 4 bases, leaving 15 bases not matched to a gene. The CDR3 loop spans 15 amino acids. Germline loops: CDR1 SEHNR, CDR2 FQNEAQ (reference sequence). The CDR3 region is CAILTSAGLGETQYF. In nucleotides, the CDR3 is TGTGCCATCCTAACCTCAGCGGGGCTGGGAGAGACCCAGTACTTC. The full variable domain, rest sourced from reference TRBV7-9 and TRBJ2-5, is DTGVSQNPRHKITKRGQNVTFRCDPISEHNRLYWYRQTLGQGPEFLTYFQNEAQLEKSRLLSDRFSAERPKGSFSTLEIQRTEQGDSAMYLCAILTSAGLGETQYFGPGTRLLVL.

The V gene is TRBV6-5, the J gene TRBJ1-2; D call uncertain. V was clipped by 4 bases and J by 13 bases, with 13 bases between them. This CDR3 comprises 11 residues. From germline, CDR1 is MNHEY and CDR2 SVGAGI. The CDR3 spells CASSSGPDSTF. DNA for the CDR3: TGTGCCAGCAGTTCCGGACCCGACTCCACCTTC.

V and J are TRBV5-4 and TRBJ2-3, with TRBD2 matching 12 bases. Germline V CDR1 and CDR2: SGHNT, YYREEE (reference sequence). V trimming: 4 bases; J trimming: 1 base; junction bases outside the gene matches: 13. This CDR3 is built from 19 residues. CDR3 sequence (DNA): TGTGCCAGCAGCCCGAATCGGCTAGCGGGGGGGTATCGCACAGATACGCAGTATTTT. This gives the protein CASSPNRLAGGYRTDTQYF.

J is TRBJ1-3 and V is TRBV5-4, with D tentatively TRBD1 (5 bases). Per germline, CDR1 SGHNT and CDR2 YYREEE (reference sequence). The V end was cut by 0 bases, the J end by 2 bases, with 9 bases between. CDR3 length: 15 residues. The CDR3 bases are TGTGCCAGCAGCTTGGGGGCAGGGCCTGGAAACACCATATATTTT. Amino acid sequence: CASSLGAGPGNTIYF.

This clone occurred once. The rearrangement joins TRBV9 to TRBJ2-5; D is perhaps TRBD2 (7 bases). Trimming removed 4 bases from V and 5 bases from J, with 18 bases in between. Germline values: CDR1 SGDLS, CDR2 YYNGEE. This CDR3 is 15 amino acids long. The CDR3 nucleotides are TGTGCCAGCAGCCCTCAGGGGAGGGAGCGCGAGACCCAGTACTTC. Protein sequence: CASSPQGRERETQYF.

This clone was seen a few times. V gene TRBV2 combines with J gene TRBJ1-2; TRBD1 might be the D (5 bases). Germline lookup yields CDR1 SNHLY and CDR2 FYNNEI. The CDR3 is made up of 13 amino acids. Trimming took off 6 bases at V and 5 bases at J, with 13 bases between the two ends. The CDR3 spells CASRMTVSYGYTF. CDR3 coding DNA: TGTGCCAGCAGGATGACAGTTAGTTATGGCTACACCTTC.

CDR3 DNA sequence: TGTGCCTGGAGTGTAGCCGGCCCGGGGGGAGACCAGCCCCAGCATTTT. Translating gives CAWSVAGPGGDQPQHF. This chain joins TRBV30 and TRBJ1-5; possible D gene TRBD1, 5 bases. CDR1 is GTSNPN, CDR2 SVGIG, per germline (reference sequence). Trimming stripped 0 bases from V and 7 bases from J, with 19 bases between. The CDR3 spans 16 residues.

The chain recombines TRBV11-2 with TRBJ2-3; D possibly corresponds to TRBD2 (6 bases). The CDR3 covers 19 residues. Per the germline V gene, CDR1 is SGHAT and CDR2 is FQNNGV. V was shortened by 1 base and J by 4 bases, with 24 bases between the two germline ends. CDR3 DNA sequence: TGTGCCAGCAGCTTAGCGGGGGTCGCGGGGACTCTGGTTCCAGATACGCAGTATTTT. Translated: CASSLAGVAGTLVPDTQYF.

This chain uses TRBV19 with TRBJ2-1; TRBD1 matches 9 bases. The ends lost 5 bases at V and 4 bases at J; junction bases unmatched: 9. In germline, CDR1 is LNHDA, CDR2 SQIVND (reference sequence). CDR3 length: 16 residues. CDR3: CASSSPRDRAYNEQFF. The CDR3 DNA reads TGTGCCAGTAGTTCCCCCCGGGACAGGGCTTACAATGAGCAGTTCTTC.

The chain has TRBV19 and TRBJ1-5, with D possibly matching TRBD1 (5 bases). Germline V gene sequence: CDR1 LNHDA, CDR2 SQIVND (reference sequence). CDR3 length: 13 residues. Trimming pared 3 bases from V and 9 bases from J, leaving 12 bases between. CDR3 sequence: CASSIGTRSPQHF. CDR3 nucleotide sequence: TGTGCCAGTAGTATTGGGACCAGGTCGCCCCAGCATTTT.

The rearrangement joins TRBV11-3 to TRBJ2-2; D is unresolved. CDR1 SGHNT and CDR2 YENEEA come from the germline V gene. Trimming stripped 1 base from V and 6 bases from J, with 9 bases between. The CDR3 contains 14 residues. CDR3 DNA sequence: TGTGCCAGCAGCTTAGTCCCAGGCGCCGGGGAGCTGTTTTTT. This sequence encodes CASSLVPGAGELFF. Filled out from reference TRBV11-3 and TRBJ2-2, the complete variable domain reads EAGVVQSPRYKIIEKKQPVAFWCNPISGHNTLYWYLQNLGQGPELLIRYENEEAVDDSQLPKDRFSAERLKGVDSTLKIQPAELGDSAVYLCASSLVPGAGELFFGEGSRLTVL.

The table lists this clone with a count of one. Here the CDR3 reads CASSARGQGGRAEAFF. Here the CDR3 DNA reads TGTGCCAGCAGCGCCAGGGGACAGGGGGGAAGAGCTGAAGCTTTCTTT. The rearrangement links TRBV9 to TRBJ1-1; 11 bases are a match to TRBD1. The CDR3 is 16 residues long. The J segment lost 6 bases and the V segment lost 3 bases, leaving 10 bases of the junction unmatched. Looked up from germline, CDR1 is SGDLS and CDR2 is YYNGEE.

The chain joins TRBV2 to TRBJ1-5; tentative D call: TRBD1 (6 bases). Germline V lookup: CDR1 SNHLY, CDR2 FYNNEI. V was pared by 6 bases and J by 6 bases, with 15 bases between. This CDR3 is built from 14 residues. The CDR3 DNA sequence: TGTGCCAGCAGGGAGGGGGGATCTGGTCAGCCCCAGCATTTT. Protein product: CASREGGSGQPQHF. Full variable domain (remainder filled in from reference TRBV2 and TRBJ1-5): EPEVTQTPSHQVTQMGQEVILRCVPISNHLYFYWYRQILGQKVEFLVSFYNNEISEKSEIFDDQFSVERPDGSNFTLKIRSTKLEDSAMYFCASREGGSGQPQHFGDGTRLSIL.

The chain uses TRBV7-9 and TRBJ1-2, with 7 bases aligning to TRBD1. The junction had 5 bases not matched to a gene; V was cut back by 5 bases and J by 2 bases. The CDR3 contains 14 residues. Germline assignment: CDR1 SEHNR and CDR2 FQNEAQ (reference sequence). The CDR3 here is CASSKGQDNYGYTF. CDR3 DNA: TGTGCCAGCAGCAAAGGACAGGACAACTATGGCTACACCTTC.

The chain couples TRBV18 to TRBJ1-2; 10 bases line up with TRBD1. The CDR3 covers 15 residues. V lost 3 bases to trimming and J lost 8 bases; unmatched junction nucleotides: 9. Looked up from germline, CDR1 is KGHSH and CDR2 is LQKENI. DNA of the CDR3: TGTGCCAGCTCACCCGAAGGACAGGGGGGTGAAGGCTACACCTTC. This codes for CASSPEGQGGEGYTF. The complete variable domain, with remaining parts taken from reference TRBV18 and TRBJ1-2, reads NAGVMQNPRHLVRRRGQEARLRCSPMKGHSHVYWYRQLPEEGLKFMVYLQKENIIDESGMPKERFSAEFPKEGPSILRIQQVVRGDSAAYFCASSPEGQGGEGYTFGSGTRLTVV.

This clone was detected only a few times. V is TRBV7-8 and J is TRBJ1-6; D uncertain. Germline assignment: CDR1 SGHVS and CDR2 FQNEAQ. Trimming left V 5 bases short and J 8 bases short, with 13 bases between. This CDR3 comprises 14 residues. CDR3 residues: CASSLLLVDSPLHF. CDR3 in DNA: TGTGCCAGCAGCCTCCTACTGGTGGATTCACCCCTCCACTTT.

In this sample, this clone turned up once. The rearrangement links TRBV7-9 to TRBJ2-7; D might be TRBD1 (5 bases). Trimming stripped 1 base from V and 2 bases from J, with 15 bases between. CDR1 and CDR2 (germline): SEHNR, FQNEAQ (reference sequence). CDR3 length: 16 residues. This CDR3 reads CASSLDVGLLPYEQYF. As DNA, the CDR3 is TGTGCCAGCAGCTTAGATGTGGGGCTGTTGCCCTACGAGCAGTACTTC.

This chain uses TRBV5-5 with TRBJ1-2; D may be TRBD1 (5 bases). In germline, CDR1 is SGHKS, CDR2 YYEKEE (reference sequence). V lost 4 bases, J lost 3 bases, and 13 bases lay in between. The CDR3 is 14 residues long. DNA for the CDR3: TGTGCCAGCAGCCCGTACGGGACGTACTATGGCTACACCTTC. This sequence encodes CASSPYGTYYGYTF.

The chain carries TRBV11-2 and TRBJ2-2, with D possibly matching TRBD2 (6 bases). CDR1 is SGHAT and CDR2 is FQNNGV in the germline V gene. The CDR3 spans 15 residues. With 0 bases removed from V and 4 bases from J, the gap between germline ends came to 9 bases. CDR3 residues: CASSLDGGGTGELFF. The CDR3 DNA reads TGTGCCAGCAGCTTAGACGGGGGAGGCACCGGGGAGCTGTTTTTT.

This clone was seen a single time. The gene calls are TRBV7-2 and TRBJ2-7, with 8 bases fitting TRBD2. The last part of the DNA fits TRBJ2-5 better; the J call may be wrong. CDR3 length: 16 residues. The germline gives CDR1 SGHTA, CDR2 FQGNSA. The chain's CDR3 is CASSLDLGSGAETQYF. The CDR3 region has the DNA TGTGCCAGCAGCTTAGATCTAGGTAGCGGGGCAGAGACCCAGTACTTC.

The chain recombines TRBV28 with TRBJ1-2, with TRBD1 identical over 12 bases. The V and J ends lost 6 bases and 3 bases, in that order; junction bases with no gene match: 11. The CDR3 totals 17 residues. From germline, CDR1 is MDHEN and CDR2 SYDVKM. The CDR3 is CASSPGQGATKYYGYTF. In DNA form, the CDR3 reads TGTGCCAGCAGCCCGGGACAGGGGGCGACTAAATACTATGGCTACACCTTC.

The chain links TRBV19 to TRBJ1-2, with D unclear. V was pared by 5 bases and J by 3 bases, with 19 bases between. CDR1 and CDR2 from the germline V gene are LNHDA and SQIVND (reference sequence). The CDR3 is made up of 16 amino acids. The CDR3 region is CASSDRVYRVDYGYTF. Written as DNA, the CDR3 is TGTGCCAGTAGTGACCGGGTCTACCGAGTCGACTATGGCTACACCTTC.

The CDR3 sequence is CASSNRVADTGELFF. For the CDR3, the DNA is TGTGCCAGCAGCAACCGCGTGGCGGACACCGGGGAGCTGTTTTTT. The V and J genes are TRBV7-2 and TRBJ2-2, with D unresolved. CDR3 length equals 15 residues. Germline CDR1 SGHTA, CDR2 FQGNSA. V lost 5 bases to trimming and J lost 3 bases, with 13 bases between them.

The chain recombines TRBV4-1 with TRBJ1-4; D not certain. V shed 4 bases and J shed 0 bases, with 12 bases lying between them. The germline CDR1 and CDR2 sequences are MGHRA and YSYEKL. The CDR3 covers 16 residues. The CDR3 coding sequence is TGCGCCAGCAGCCTGACGTGGGCAGCAACTAATGAAAAACTGTTTTTT. Translating gives CASSLTWAATNEKLFF.